This T cell receptor beta chain appears in the sequencing data of a study of the immune and genomic landscape of osteosarcoma. Study-wide context: More than 65% presented with localized disease at diagnosis.

The CDR3 spans 16 residues. The junction had 8 bases not matched to a gene; V was cut back by 3 bases and J by 5 bases. In germline, CDR1 is KGHSH, CDR2 LQKENI. Poor-prognosis osteosarcoma patients supplied post-treatment primary, local recurrence and metastasis tumor specimens. Produced via immunoSEQ multiplex PCR; TCRdb's table is partial and in-frame only. Of 10,000 or so clones detected, approximately 64% appear once; the ten largest clones hold roughly 18%. This clone was recorded once. This receptor was obtained from a human donor with osteosarcoma. Sequenced material: osteosarcoma tumor tissue from the lung. The chain carries TRBV18 and TRBJ2-2; 8 bases map to TRBD2. The CDR3: CASSPRSGRGTGELFF. The CDR3 DNA sequence: TGTGCCAGCTCACCCCGCAGCGGGAGAGGGACCGGGGAGCTGTTTTTT.